The subject of this entry is one TCR beta chain. The antigen this receptor binds is unknown. No base quality information exists; no much larger clone differs at one position. TCRbeta CDR3 regions were amplified from genomic DNA by means of the immunoSEQ Assay, a bias-controlled multiplex PCR. The published analysis was carried out like this. Nucleated cell counts per sample were estimated from amplification of reference gene primers within the assay. Sequence reads were collapsed and filtered to measure the absolute abundance of every unique TCRbeta CDR3 rearrangement. For each sample, productive Simpson clonality was calculated by taking the square root of Simpson's diversity index across productive rearrangements. TCRdb took this table from immuneACCESS and kept in-frame rearrangements with V and J called. Such tables lack part of the clones; where checked against another copy, unresolved V genes explain under half of the gap, and the rest is unexplained. V and J calls and clone size are given by that table; D and trimming were obtained from the DNA. This sample comprises a few hundred thousand clones, 88% of them detected only once. The top ten constitute 4% of the sample.

The junction carries 12 bases between V and J, which are trimmed by 3 bases and 0 bases respectively. The CDR3 goes from the cysteine to the phenylalanine over 15 residues. The entry retains the CDR3 DNA only, 45 bases that are in frame from base 1. The germline V gene gives CDR1 as SGDLS and CDR2 as YYNGEE. The sample belongs to a study of blood T cell repertoires in COVID-19 (dated by TCRdb to between 2020 and 2021). Notes on the research overall: The collaborator samples originated in the United States, Italy and Spain and spanned the acute and convalescent phases of COVID-19. A freely available public database, intended as a resource for researchers studying the immune response to SARS-CoV-2, is where the repertoires were released. The sample metadata nearly always contained a de-identified subject ID, COVID-19 status, age in years and sex. Samples came from the ongoing ImmuneRACE study (first 160 participants) plus 1,254 subjects from 6 global collaborators. The prospective study material was composed of cDNA or gDNA derived from T cells, B-cell-depleted T cells, or PBMCs. The dataset comprised deeply sampled blood TCRbeta repertoires from subjects exposed to, actively infected with, or recovered from COVID-19. Where available, HLA class I and class II types were obtained from metadata supplied by the sample provider rather than from assay-based typing. General study outcomes and caveats: How much clinical and demographic metadata was included differed by source and by participant, and the metadata was provided uncurated.

Whole blood was collected in K2EDTA tubes by collaborating institutions according to the institutions' own protocols. For TCRbeta analysis, collaborators shipped samples as frozen whole blood, isolated PBMCs, or DNA extracted from either of those sample types. The sequence is built from TRBV9 and TRBJ1-2, and the D gene may be TRBD1, 6 bases matching. The specimen sequenced was peripheral blood. This clonotype was sampled from a woman aged 45-65 years with active or convalescent COVID-19. The nucleotides are TGTGCCAGCAGCGCGTTAACAGGGACTAACTATGGCTACACCTTC. This sequence encodes CASSALTGTNYGYTF.